This TCR beta chain was recovered during a study of human T cells and chemical hapten exposure. The wider study: Alopecia areata, totalis or universalis affected patients, mainly female.

TCRdb reprocessed the RACE reads with MiXCR, giving one entry per CDR3 protein. This table has about 90,000 distinct CDR3 sequences, about a tenth appearing once. Noted time point: patch test 3, about 24 weeks after DPC sensitization. Treatment in this sample: therapeutic diphenylcyclopropenone sensitization with weekly scalp DPC. Many counts were recorded for this clonotype. Trimming took off 0 bases at V and 0 bases at J, with 12 bases between the two ends. The CDR3 spans 16 residues. Germline values: CDR1 LGHNA, CDR2 YSLEER. The source of this sequence is a woman in her 30s with alopecia areata. Some clones in this sample may be carry-over from other donors' samples. This material consisted of whole blood, taken in connection with sensitization to the hapten diphenylcyclopropenone (DPC). V and J are TRBV4-3 and TRBJ2-7; a weak D match, TRBD1 (7 bases). The CDR3 is CASSQEEGASSYEQYF. The CDR3 DNA follows: TGCGCCAGCAGCCAAGAGGAGGGGGCGAGCTCCTACGAGCAGTACTTC.